Below are 8 T cell receptor beta chains sequenced from a single sample in a study of tumor-infiltrating lymphocytes in localized non-small cell lung cancer. This table comes from immunoSEQ multiplex PCR, and its TCRdb copy is limited to in-frame clones, with some not included. Counted here are under 3,500 clones, approximately 65% occurring once; the ten biggest clones make up 9.5% to 10%. Input material: uninvolved lung tissue not adjacent to the tumor. These TCRs come from a human donor with non-small cell lung cancer.

The rearrangement joins TRBV15 to TRBJ2-2, with 10 bases that match TRBD2. J was trimmed by 5 bases and V by 5 bases; bases with no gene match: 8. Germline V gene lookup returns CDR1 LNHNV and CDR2 YYDKDF (reference sequence). The CDR3 spans 16 residues. CDR3 amino acids: CATSLLAGVYTGELFF. For the CDR3, the DNA is TGTGCCACCAGCCTTCTAGCGGGAGTATATACCGGGGAGCTGTTTTTT.

The chain joins TRBV6-4 to TRBJ2-3; weak D call: TRBD2 (6 bases). CDR3 length equals 15 residues. Per germline, CDR1 MRHNA and CDR2 SNTAGT. With 5 bases removed from V and 1 base from J, the gap between germline ends came to 13 bases. CDR3 DNA: TGTGCCAGCAGTTCGTCAGCGGGCGGCACAGATACGCAGTATTTT. Amino acid sequence: CASSSSAGGTDTQYF.

This clone is judged medium-sized. The rearrangement uses TRBV5-8 and TRBJ1-3; D gene unclear. Germline assignment: CDR1 SGHTS and CDR2 YDEGEE. V shed 1 base and J shed 5 bases, with 13 bases lying between them. This CDR3 is built from 15 residues. Here the CDR3 reads CASSLPGEKRNTIYF. CDR3 DNA sequence: TGTGCCAGCAGCTTGCCGGGAGAGAAGCGAAACACCATATATTTT.

This clone is termed large. The V gene is TRBV4-1, the J gene TRBJ2-3; D tentatively fits TRBD1 or TRBD2 (5 bases each). Germline CDR1 reads MGHRA; CDR2 reads YSYEKL. The CDR3 runs to 14 residues. The V gene lost 4 bases and the J gene lost 5 bases, with 13 bases spanning the gap. Written as DNA, the CDR3 is TGCGCCAGCAGCCGGGACGGAACAGGAGATACGCAGTATTTT. It yields the protein CASSRDGTGDTQYF.

The chain recombines TRBV20-1 with TRBJ2-7, with 9 bases lining up with TRBD1. The V gene's germline CDR1 is DFQATT and CDR2 SNEGSKA (reference sequence). This CDR3 contains 11 residues. The trim removed 6 bases at V and 6 bases at J, leaving 3 bases unmatched. The CDR3 sequence is CSAGQGSEQYF. DNA of the CDR3: TGCAGTGCCGGACAGGGGTCCGAGCAGTACTTC.

By share, this clone ranks as large (0.1 to 1%). The chain carries TRBV6-1 and TRBJ1-1, with D perhaps TRBD1 (5 bases). V lost 8 bases and J lost 1, with 11 bases in between. The CDR3 runs to 13 residues. Germline lookup yields CDR1 MNHNS and CDR2 SASEGT. The CDR3 here is CASARQPNTEAFF. The CDR3 nucleotides read TGTGCCAGCGCACGACAGCCGAACACTGAAGCTTTCTTT.

V is TRBV29-1 and J is TRBJ2-5; the match to TRBD1 covers 9 bases. The CDR3 contains 16 residues. From germline, CDR1 is SQVTM and CDR2 ANQGSEA. Unmatched junction bases numbered 17, after V lost 5 bases and J lost 7 bases. Here the CDR3 DNA reads TGCAGCGTTACCGCTAGGGACAGGGAGACGTCGGGGACCCAGTACTTC. This sequence encodes CSVTARDRETSGTQYF.

This chain uses TRBV7-2 with TRBJ2-1, with D tentatively TRBD2 (6 bases). V shed 5 bases and J shed 3 bases, with 14 bases lying between them. The CDR3 is made up of 15 amino acids. Per germline, CDR1 SGHTA and CDR2 FQGNSA. This chain's CDR3 is CASSLMEGLYNEQFF. CDR3 in DNA: TGTGCCAGCAGCCTGATGGAGGGTCTCTACAATGAGCAGTTCTTC. The full variable domain, with the rest looked up from reference TRBV7-2 and TRBJ2-1, is GAGVSQSPSNKVTEKGKDVELRCDPISGHTALYWYRQSLGQGLEFLIYFQGNSAPDKSGLPSDRFSAERTGGSVSTLTIQRTQQEDSAVYLCASSLMEGLYNEQFFGPGTRLTVL.